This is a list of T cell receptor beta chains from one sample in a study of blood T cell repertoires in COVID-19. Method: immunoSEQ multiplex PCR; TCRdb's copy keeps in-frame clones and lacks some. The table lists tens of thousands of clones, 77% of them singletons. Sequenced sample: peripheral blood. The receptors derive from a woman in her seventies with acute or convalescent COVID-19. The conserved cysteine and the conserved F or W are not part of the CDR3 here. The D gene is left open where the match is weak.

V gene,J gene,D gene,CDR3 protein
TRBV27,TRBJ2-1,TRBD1,ASSRNRGDEQF
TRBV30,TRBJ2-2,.,AWTPRPGVGYTGELF
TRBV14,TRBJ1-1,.,ASSQESDSEAF
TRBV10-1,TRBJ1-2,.,ASSETGNYGYT
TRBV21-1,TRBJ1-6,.,APGLTGKHSPLH
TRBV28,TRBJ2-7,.,ASSSRQGSYEQY
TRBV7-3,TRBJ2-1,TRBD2,ASSPKSMGLAGRNEQF
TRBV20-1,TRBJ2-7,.,SAWAYEQY
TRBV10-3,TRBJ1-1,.,AISGQENTEAF
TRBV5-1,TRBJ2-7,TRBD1,ASSPDRSSYEQY
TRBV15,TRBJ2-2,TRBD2,ATSRDSRAGGGTGELF
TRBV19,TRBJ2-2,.,ASKEGANTGELF
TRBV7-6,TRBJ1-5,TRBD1,ASSSDRGRGQPQH
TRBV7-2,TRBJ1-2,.,ASSLGRGGYGYT
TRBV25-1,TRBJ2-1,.,ASSEYAIYNEQF
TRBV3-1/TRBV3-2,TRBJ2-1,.,ASSHISHQGGEQF
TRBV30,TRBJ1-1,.,AWKDSPGNTEAF
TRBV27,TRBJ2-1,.,ASSPSGGYNEQF
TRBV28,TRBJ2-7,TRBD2,ASSPSGGTTYEQY
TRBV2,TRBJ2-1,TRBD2,ASGAGAPEQF
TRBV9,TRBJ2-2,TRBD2,ASSVSGRSNTGELF
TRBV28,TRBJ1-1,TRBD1,ASRSTGEGDTEAF
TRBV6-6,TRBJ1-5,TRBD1,ASNRRGQAGQPQH
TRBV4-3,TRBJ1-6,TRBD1,ASSQRQGTGNSPLH
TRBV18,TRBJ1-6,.,ASSPLSRIEHSPLH
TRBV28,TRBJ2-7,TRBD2,ASSWGTRSYEQY
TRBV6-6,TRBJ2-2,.,AIPLRAGGTGELF